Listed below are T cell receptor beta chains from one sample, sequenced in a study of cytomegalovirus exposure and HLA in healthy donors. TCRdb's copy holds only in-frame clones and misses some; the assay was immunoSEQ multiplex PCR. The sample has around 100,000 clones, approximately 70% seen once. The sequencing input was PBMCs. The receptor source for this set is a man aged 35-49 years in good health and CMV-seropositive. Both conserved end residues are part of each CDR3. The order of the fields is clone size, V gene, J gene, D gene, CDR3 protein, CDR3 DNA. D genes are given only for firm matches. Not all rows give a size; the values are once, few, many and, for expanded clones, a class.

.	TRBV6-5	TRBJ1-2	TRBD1	CASRETGTNYGYTF	TGTGCCAGCAGGGAGACAGGGACAAACTATGGCTACACCTTC
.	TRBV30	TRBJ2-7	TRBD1	CACDRATHYEQYF	TGTGCCTGTGACAGGGCAACCCACTACGAGCAGTACTTC
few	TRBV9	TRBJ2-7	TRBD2	CASSVDSSGFFSNEQYF	TGTGCCAGCAGCGTAGACTCTAGCGGGTTTTTTTCCAACGAGCAGTACTTC
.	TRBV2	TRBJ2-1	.	CASFAEEQFF	TGTGCCTCCTTTGCGGAGGAGCAGTTCTTC
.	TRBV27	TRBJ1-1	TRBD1	CASSFRTGGGGNTEAFF	TGTGCCAGCAGTTTCCGGACAGGGGGGGGAGGGAACACTGAAGCTTTCTTT
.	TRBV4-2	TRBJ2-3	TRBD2	CASSQGGLATDTQYF	TGTGCCAGCAGCCAAGGGGGACTAGCCACAGATACGCAGTATTTT
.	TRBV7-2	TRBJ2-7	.	CASSYSSTGISEQYF	TGTGCCAGCAGTTACTCAAGTACAGGGATTTCCGAGCAGTACTTC
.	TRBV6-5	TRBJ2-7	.	CASSSTTGAREQYF	TGTGCCAGCAGTTCCACTACAGGAGCAAGAGAGCAGTACTTC
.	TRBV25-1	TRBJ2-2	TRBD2	CASSDPSGTGELFF	TGTGCCAGCAGTGACCCTAGCGGCACCGGGGAGCTGTTTTTT
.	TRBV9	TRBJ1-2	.	CASSVAGVGGYTF	TGTGCCAGCAGCGTAGCAGGGGTAGGCGGCTACACCTTC
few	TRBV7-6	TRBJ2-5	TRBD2	CASSLSLAGGPGGQETQYF	TGTGCCAGCAGCTTAAGCCTAGCGGGAGGGCCGGGGGGCCAAGAGACCCAGTACTTC
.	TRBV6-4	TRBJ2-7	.	CASSDLRDSHGEQYF	TGTGCCAGCAGTGATTTAAGGGACTCCCATGGCGAGCAGTACTTC
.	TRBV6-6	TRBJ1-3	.	CASSYSEVPIYF	TGTGCCAGCAGTTACTCCGAGGTGCCCATATATTTT
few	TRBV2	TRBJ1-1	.	CASSGYGHTGETEAFF	TGTGCCAGCAGTGGATACGGACATACTGGAGAAACTGAAGCTTTCTTT
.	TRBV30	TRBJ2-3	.	CAWRAEPPLFDTQYF	TGTGCCTGGAGGGCGGAGCCACCTCTATTTGATACGCAGTATTTT
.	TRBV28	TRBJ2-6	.	CASSELTASGANVLTF	TGTGCCAGCAGTGAATTGACAGCCTCTGGGGCCAACGTCCTGACTTTC
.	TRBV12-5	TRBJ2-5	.	CASGLPDEETQYF	TGTGCTAGTGGTTTGCCAGATGAAGAGACCCAGTACTTC
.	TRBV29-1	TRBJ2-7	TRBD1	CSVDLPGQGAIYEQYF	TGCAGCGTGGATCTACCGGGACAGGGGGCTATCTACGAGCAGTACTTC
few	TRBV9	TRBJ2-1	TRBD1	CASSVSGQGYEQFF	TGTGCCAGCAGCGTATCCGGACAGGGCTATGAGCAGTTCTTC
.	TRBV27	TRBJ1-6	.	CASSPPTGHNSPLHF	TGTGCCAGCAGTCCACCGACAGGCCATAATTCACCCCTCCACTTT
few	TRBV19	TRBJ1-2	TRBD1	CASSIDLAGGYYGYTF	TGTGCCAGTAGTATAGACCTGGCAGGGGGCTACTATGGCTACACCTTC
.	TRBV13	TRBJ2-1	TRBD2	CASSLDGSGTYNEQFF	TGTGCCAGCAGCTTAGATGGTAGCGGGACCTACAATGAGCAGTTCTTC
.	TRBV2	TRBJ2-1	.	CASTTRDTPHNEQFF	TGTGCCAGCACCACGAGGGACACTCCCCACAATGAGCAGTTCTTC
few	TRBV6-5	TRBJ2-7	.	CASSPLARSYEQYF	TGTGCCAGCAGTCCTCTAGCGCGATCCTACGAGCAGTACTTC
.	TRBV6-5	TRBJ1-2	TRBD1	CASSYTGALGGYTF	TGTGCCAGCAGTTACACAGGGGCGCTCGGTGGCTACACCTTC
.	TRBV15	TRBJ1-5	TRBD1	CATTQDRGANQPQHF	TGTGCCACCACCCAGGACAGGGGCGCGAATCAGCCCCAGCATTTT
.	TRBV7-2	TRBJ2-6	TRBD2	CASSLGLAGGRTGANVLTF	TGTGCCAGCAGCTTAGGACTAGCGGGAGGAAGGACTGGGGCCAACGTCCTGACTTTC
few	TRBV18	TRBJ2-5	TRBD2	CASSPLAGRETQYF	TGTGCCAGCTCCCCCCTAGCGGGAAGAGAGACCCAGTACTTC
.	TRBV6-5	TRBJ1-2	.	CASSPSRNYGYTF	TGTGCCAGCAGCCCGTCGCGGAACTATGGCTACACCTTC
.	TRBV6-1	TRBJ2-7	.	CASSIGTPRIQYF	TGTGCCAGCAGTATCGGGACTCCCCGAATTCAGTACTTC
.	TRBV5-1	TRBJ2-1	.	CASSLAESSYNEQFF	TGCGCCAGCAGCTTGGCTGAGAGCTCCTACAATGAGCAGTTCTTC
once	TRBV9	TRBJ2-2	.	CASSLGRQPATGELFF	TGTGCCAGCTCGTTGGGGCGCCAGCCGGCCACCGGGGAGCTGTTTTTT
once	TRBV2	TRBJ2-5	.	CASTLGGETQYF	TGTGCCAGCACACTAGGGGGAGAGACCCAGTACTTC
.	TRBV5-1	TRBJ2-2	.	CASSIDRGGTGELFF	TGCGCCAGCAGCATAGACAGGGGAGGGACCGGGGAGCTGTTTTTT
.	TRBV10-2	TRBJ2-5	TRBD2	CATSYSGRAIRETQYF	TGCGCCACGTCCTATAGCGGGAGGGCCATCAGAGAGACCCAGTACTTC
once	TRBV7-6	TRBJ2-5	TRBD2	CASSLGAGGETQYF	TGTGCCAGCAGCTTAGGGGCGGGGGGAGAGACCCAGTACTTC
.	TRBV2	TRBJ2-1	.	CASRELDDPFF	TGTGCCAGCAGGGAACTAGATGATCCGTTCTTC
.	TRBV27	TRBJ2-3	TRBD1	CASSSQGATDTQYF	TGTGCCAGCAGTTCACAGGGGGCCACAGATACGCAGTATTTT
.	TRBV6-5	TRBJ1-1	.	CASIPAGVRTEAFF	TGTGCCAGCATCCCAGCGGGGGTTAGGACTGAAGCTTTCTTT
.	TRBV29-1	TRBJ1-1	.	CSVHRVGTEAFF	TGCAGCGTCCACAGGGTGGGCACTGAAGCTTTCTTT
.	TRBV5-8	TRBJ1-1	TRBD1	CASSWGTGGNTEAFF	TGTGCCAGCAGCTGGGGGACAGGGGGTAACACTGAAGCTTTCTTT
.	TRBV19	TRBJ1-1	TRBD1	CASSIDRGLNTEAFF	TGTGCCAGTAGTATAGACAGGGGGCTGAACACTGAAGCTTTCTTT
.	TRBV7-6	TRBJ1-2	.	CASSFSLNYGYTF	TGTGCCAGCAGCTTTTCACTCAACTATGGCTACACCTTC
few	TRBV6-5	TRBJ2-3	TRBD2	CASSYSGSTDTQYF	TGTGCCAGCAGTTATAGCGGGAGCACAGATACGCAGTATTTT
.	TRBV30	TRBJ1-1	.	CAWSVGGIPEAFF	TGTGCCTGGAGTGTAGGAGGGATACCTGAAGCTTTCTTT
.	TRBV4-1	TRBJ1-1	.	CASSQGGGANTEAFF	TGCGCCAGCAGCCAAGGGGGGGGCGCGAACACTGAAGCTTTCTTT
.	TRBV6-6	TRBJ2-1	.	CASSYLADNEQFF	TGTGCCAGCAGTTACCTGGCCGACAATGAGCAGTTCTTC